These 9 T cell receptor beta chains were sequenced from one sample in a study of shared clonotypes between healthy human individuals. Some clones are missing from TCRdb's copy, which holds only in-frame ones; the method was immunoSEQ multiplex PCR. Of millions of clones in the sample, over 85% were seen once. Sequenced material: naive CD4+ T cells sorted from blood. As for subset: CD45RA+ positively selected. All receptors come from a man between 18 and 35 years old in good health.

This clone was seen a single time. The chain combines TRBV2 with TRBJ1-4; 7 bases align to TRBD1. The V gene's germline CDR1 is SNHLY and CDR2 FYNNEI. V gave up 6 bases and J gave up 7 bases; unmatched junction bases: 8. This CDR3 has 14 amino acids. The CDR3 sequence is CASRGQVVGEKLFF. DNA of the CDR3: TGTGCCAGCAGAGGACAGGTGGTGGGTGAAAAACTGTTTTTT.

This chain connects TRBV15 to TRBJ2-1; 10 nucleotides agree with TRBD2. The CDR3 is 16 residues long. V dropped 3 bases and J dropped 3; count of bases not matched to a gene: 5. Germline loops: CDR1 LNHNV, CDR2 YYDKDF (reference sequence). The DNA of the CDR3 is TGTGCCACCAGCAGGGACCGACTAGCGGGCTACAATGAGCAGTTCTTC. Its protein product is CATSRDRLAGYNEQFF.

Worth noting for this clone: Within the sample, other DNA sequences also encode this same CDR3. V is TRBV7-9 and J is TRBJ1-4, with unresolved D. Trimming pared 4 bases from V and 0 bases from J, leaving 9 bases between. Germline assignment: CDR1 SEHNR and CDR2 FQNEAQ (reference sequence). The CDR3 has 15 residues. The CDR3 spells CASSYLEATNEKLFF. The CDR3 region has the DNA TGTGCCAGCAGCTACTTGGAAGCAACTAATGAAAAACTGTTTTTT. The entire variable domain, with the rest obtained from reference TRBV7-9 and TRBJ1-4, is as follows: DTGVSQNPRHKITKRGQNVTFRCDPISEHNRLYWYRQTLGQGPEFLTYFQNEAQLEKSRLLSDRFSAERPKGSFSTLEIQRTEQGDSAMYLCASSYLEATNEKLFFGSGTQLSVL.

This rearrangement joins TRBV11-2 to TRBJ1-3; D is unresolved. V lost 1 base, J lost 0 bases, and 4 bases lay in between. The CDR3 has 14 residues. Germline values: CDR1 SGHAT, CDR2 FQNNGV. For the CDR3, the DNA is TGTGCCAGCAGCTTAGGTAACTCTGGAAACACCATATATTTT. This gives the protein CASSLGNSGNTIYF.

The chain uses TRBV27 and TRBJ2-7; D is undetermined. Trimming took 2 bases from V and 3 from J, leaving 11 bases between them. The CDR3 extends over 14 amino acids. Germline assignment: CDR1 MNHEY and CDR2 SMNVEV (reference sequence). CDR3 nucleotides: TGTGCCAGCAGTTTAATAGGGCAAGGCTACGAGCAGTACTTC. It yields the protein CASSLIGQGYEQYF.

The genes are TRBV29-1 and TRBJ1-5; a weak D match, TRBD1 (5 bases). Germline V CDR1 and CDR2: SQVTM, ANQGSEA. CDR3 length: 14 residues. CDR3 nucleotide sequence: TGCAGTGCCCAGGAAGGGGCCAGCAATCAGCCCCAGCATTTT. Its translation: CSAQEGASNQPQHF.

In DNA, the CDR3 is TGCAGCGTTGCACAGAACCAAGAGACCCAGTACTTC. It yields the protein CSVAQNQETQYF. The chain couples TRBV29-1 to TRBJ2-5; D not resolved. CDR3 length: 12 residues. Germline CDR1 SQVTM, CDR2 ANQGSEA. The germline V and J ends were trimmed by 4 bases and 0 bases, with 6 bases remaining between them.

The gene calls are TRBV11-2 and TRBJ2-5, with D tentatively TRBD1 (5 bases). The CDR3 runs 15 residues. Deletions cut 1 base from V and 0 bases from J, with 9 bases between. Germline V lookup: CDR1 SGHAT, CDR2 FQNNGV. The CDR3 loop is CASSLGTKYQETQYF. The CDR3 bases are TGTGCCAGCAGCTTAGGGACAAAGTACCAAGAGACCCAGTACTTC. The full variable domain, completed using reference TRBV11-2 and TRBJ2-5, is EAGVAQSPRYKIIEKRQSVAFWCNPISGHATLYWYQQILGQGPKLLIQFQNNGVVDDSQLPKDRFSAERLKGVDSTLKIQPAKLEDSAVYLCASSLGTKYQETQYFGPGTRLLVL.

The CDR3 sequence: CASSYGQGIAEAFF. The CDR3 DNA follows: TGTGCCAGCAGTTACGGACAGGGAATCGCTGAAGCTTTCTTT. This chain connects TRBV6-6 to TRBJ1-1, with 8 bases fitting TRBD1. The CDR3 is made up of 14 amino acids. Germline CDR1 reads MNHNY; CDR2 reads SVGAGI (reference sequence). V shed 2 bases, J shed 6 bases, and the junction held 5 bases outside the gene matches.